This T cell receptor (beta chain) was found in a study of shared T cell receptors in the human thymus. Only in-frame clones appear in the TCRdb table, and some are missing; sequencing was by immunoSEQ multiplex PCR. The table lists under 700,000 clones, 78% of them singletons, with 0.013% in the top ten. Germline-derived CDR1 and CDR2 are SGHNT and YENEEA. This CDR3 has 19 amino acids. V was shortened by 1 base and J by 3 bases, with 24 bases between the two germline ends. Separately, the same data were catalogued under a study of human thymus T cells. That source notes: In corrective heart surgery, resections were taken, and these provided the thymus tissue.

The chain uses TRBV11-3 and TRBJ1-1, with D possibly being TRBD1 (6 bases). Specimen: thymocytes. This TCR was sampled from a boy less than two years old with a congenital heart defect. The CDR3, as DNA: TGTGCCAGCAGCTTAGTGGGGAGGGCCACAGGGACGGGGGACACTGAAGCTTTCTTT. Protein sequence: CASSLVGRATGTGDTEAFF.